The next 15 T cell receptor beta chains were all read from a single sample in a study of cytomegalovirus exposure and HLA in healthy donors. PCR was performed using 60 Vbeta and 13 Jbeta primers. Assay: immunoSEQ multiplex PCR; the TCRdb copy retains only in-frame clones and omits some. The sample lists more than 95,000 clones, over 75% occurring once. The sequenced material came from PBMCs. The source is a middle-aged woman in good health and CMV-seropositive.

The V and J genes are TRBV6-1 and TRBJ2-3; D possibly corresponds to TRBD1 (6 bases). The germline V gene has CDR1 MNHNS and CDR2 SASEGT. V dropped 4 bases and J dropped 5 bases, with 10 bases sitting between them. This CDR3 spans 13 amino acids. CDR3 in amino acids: CASSALQGDTQYF. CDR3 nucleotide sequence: TGTGCCAGCAGTGCGTTACAGGGAGATACGCAGTATTTT.

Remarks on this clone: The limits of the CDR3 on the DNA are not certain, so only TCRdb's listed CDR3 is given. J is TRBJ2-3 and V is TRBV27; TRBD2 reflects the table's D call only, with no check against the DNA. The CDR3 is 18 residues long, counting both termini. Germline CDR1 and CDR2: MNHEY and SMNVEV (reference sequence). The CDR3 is CASSSSTLGLAGTDTQYF.

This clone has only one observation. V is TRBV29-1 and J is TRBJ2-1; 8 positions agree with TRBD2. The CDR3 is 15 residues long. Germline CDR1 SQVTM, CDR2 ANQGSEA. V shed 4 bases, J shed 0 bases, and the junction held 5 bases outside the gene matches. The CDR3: CSVVSGGSSYNEQFF. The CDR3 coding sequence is TGCAGCGTTGTCTCGGGGGGGAGCTCCTACAATGAGCAGTTCTTC.

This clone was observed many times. CDR3 in amino acids: CASSRQSHYEQYF. The CDR3 DNA sequence: TGTGCCAGCAGCCGACAGAGTCACTACGAGCAGTACTTC. This chain connects TRBV6-1 to TRBJ2-7; weak D call: TRBD1 (5 bases). V was shortened by 6 bases and J by 3 bases, with 12 bases between the two germline ends. Germline lookup yields CDR1 MNHNS and CDR2 SASEGT. CDR3 size: 13 residues.

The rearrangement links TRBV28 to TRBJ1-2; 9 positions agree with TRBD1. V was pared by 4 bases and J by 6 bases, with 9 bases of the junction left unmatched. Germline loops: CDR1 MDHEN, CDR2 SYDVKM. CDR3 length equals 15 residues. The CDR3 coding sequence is TGTGCCAGCAGTTCAACCGGGACAGGGATCCATGGCTACACCTTC. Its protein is CASSSTGTGIHGYTF.

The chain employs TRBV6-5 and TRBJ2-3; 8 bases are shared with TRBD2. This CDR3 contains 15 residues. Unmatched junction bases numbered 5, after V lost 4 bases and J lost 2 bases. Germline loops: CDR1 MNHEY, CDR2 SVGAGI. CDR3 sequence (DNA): TGTGCCAGCAGTTTGGCGGGGGGAGACACAGATACGCAGTATTTT. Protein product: CASSLAGGDTDTQYF.

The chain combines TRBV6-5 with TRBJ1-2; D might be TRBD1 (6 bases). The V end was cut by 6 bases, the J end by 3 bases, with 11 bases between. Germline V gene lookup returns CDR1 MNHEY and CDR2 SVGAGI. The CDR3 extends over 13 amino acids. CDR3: CASSQGGDYGYTF. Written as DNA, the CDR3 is TGTGCCAGCAGCCAAGGGGGAGACTATGGCTACACCTTC.

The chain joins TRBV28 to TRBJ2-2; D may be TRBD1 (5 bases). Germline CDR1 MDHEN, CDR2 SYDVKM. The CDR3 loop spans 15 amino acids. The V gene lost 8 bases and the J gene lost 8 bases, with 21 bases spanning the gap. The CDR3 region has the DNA TGTGCCAGCTTTATGAACAGGAATCATCGAGGGGAGCTGTTTTTT. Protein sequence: CASFMNRNHRGELFF.

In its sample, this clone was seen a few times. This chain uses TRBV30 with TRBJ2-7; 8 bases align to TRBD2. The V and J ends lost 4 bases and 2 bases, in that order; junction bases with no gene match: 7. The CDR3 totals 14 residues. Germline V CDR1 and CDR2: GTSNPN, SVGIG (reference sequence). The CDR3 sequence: CAWKKTSGPYEQYF. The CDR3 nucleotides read TGTGCCTGGAAAAAAACTAGCGGCCCCTACGAGCAGTACTTC.

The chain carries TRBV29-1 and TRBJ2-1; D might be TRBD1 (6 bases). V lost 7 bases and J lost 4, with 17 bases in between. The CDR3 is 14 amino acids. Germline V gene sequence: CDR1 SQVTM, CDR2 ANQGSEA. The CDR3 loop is CSAFKGDQYNEQFF. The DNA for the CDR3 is TGCAGCGCCTTTAAGGGGGACCAGTACAATGAGCAGTTCTTC.

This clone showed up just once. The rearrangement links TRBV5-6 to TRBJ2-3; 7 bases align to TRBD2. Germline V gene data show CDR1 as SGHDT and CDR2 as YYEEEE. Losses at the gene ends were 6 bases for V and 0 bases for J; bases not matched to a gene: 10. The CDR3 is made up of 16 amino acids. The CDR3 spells CASIHTSGTSTDTQYF. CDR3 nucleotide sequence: TGTGCCAGCATCCATACGAGCGGGACTAGCACAGATACGCAGTATTTT.

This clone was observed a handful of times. The CDR3 loop reads CASSLPGLAGGGNEQFF. The CDR3 nucleotides read TGTGCCAGCAGTTTGCCCGGACTAGCGGGAGGAGGCAATGAGCAGTTCTTC. The V call is TRBV28, the J call TRBJ2-1; 14 bases are a match to TRBD2. V shed 3 bases, J shed 6 bases, and the junction held 7 bases outside the gene matches. Germline V gene sequence: CDR1 MDHEN, CDR2 SYDVKM. The CDR3 runs 17 residues. Full variable domain (outside the CDR3, taken from reference TRBV28 and TRBJ2-1): DVKVTQSSRYLVKRTGEKVFLECVQDMDHENMFWYRQDPGLGLRLIYFSYDVKMKEKGDIPEGYSVSREKKERFSLILESASTNQTSMYLCASSLPGLAGGGNEQFFGPGTRLTVL.

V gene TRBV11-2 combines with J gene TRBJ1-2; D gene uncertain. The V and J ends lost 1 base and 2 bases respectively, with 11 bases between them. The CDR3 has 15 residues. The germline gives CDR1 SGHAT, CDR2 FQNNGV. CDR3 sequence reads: CASSLGPQSNYGYTF. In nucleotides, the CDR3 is TGTGCCAGCAGCTTAGGTCCACAGAGCAACTATGGCTACACCTTC.

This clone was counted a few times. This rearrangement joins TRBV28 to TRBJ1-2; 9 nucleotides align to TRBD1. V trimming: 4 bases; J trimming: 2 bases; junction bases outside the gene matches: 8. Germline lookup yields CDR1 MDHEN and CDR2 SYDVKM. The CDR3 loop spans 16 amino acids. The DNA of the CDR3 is TGTGCCAGCAGTTCCCTCCGGGACAGGGTCAACTATGGCTACACCTTC. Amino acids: CASSSLRDRVNYGYTF.

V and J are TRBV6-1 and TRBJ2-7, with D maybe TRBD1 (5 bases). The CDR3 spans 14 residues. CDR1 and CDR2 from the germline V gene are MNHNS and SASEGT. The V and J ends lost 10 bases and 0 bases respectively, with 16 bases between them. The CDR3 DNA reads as TGTGCCACTACCACAGGTACTCACTCCTACGAGCAGTACTTC. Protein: CATTTGTHSYEQYF.